These 19 T cell receptor beta chains share one sample of origin, sequenced in a study of cytomegalovirus exposure and HLA in healthy donors. The PCR made use of 60 Vbeta and 13 Jbeta primers. TCRdb keeps only in-frame clones here, not all; method: immunoSEQ multiplex PCR. The profile shows around 200,000 clones, almost 70% of them singletons. Sequencing was performed on PBMCs. The receptor source for this set is a man in his forties in good health and CMV-seropositive.

V usage is TRBV18 and J usage is TRBJ1-5; D remains ambiguous. Germline V gene data show CDR1 as KGHSH and CDR2 as LQKENI. The length of the CDR3 is 16 residues. Trimming left V 1 base short and J 4 bases short, with 14 bases between. Here the CDR3 reads CASSPRGPDLNQPQHF. CDR3 sequence (DNA): TGTGCCAGCTCACCACGCGGTCCTGATCTAAATCAGCCCCAGCATTTT.

This clone was counted only a few times. The gene calls are TRBV27 and TRBJ1-1; 7 positions agree with TRBD1. This CDR3 has 11 residues. Germline V CDR1 and CDR2: MNHEY, SMNVEV (reference sequence). J lost 7 bases, V lost 6 bases, and 2 bases had no gene match. The CDR3 spells CASRQGGEAFF. CDR3 nucleotide sequence: TGTGCCAGCAGGCAGGGGGGTGAAGCTTTCTTT.

The chain carries TRBV27 and TRBJ2-1, with 14 bases identical to TRBD2. Germline-derived CDR1 and CDR2 are MNHEY and SMNVEV (reference sequence). V trimming: 5 bases; J trimming: 5 bases; junction bases outside the gene matches: 5. This CDR3 has 16 amino acids. CDR3 DNA: TGTGCCAGCAGTAAGCCGGGACTAGCGGGGGACAATGAGCAGTTCTTC. It specifies CASSKPGLAGDNEQFF.

The rearrangement joins TRBV15 to TRBJ2-2, with 7 bases aligning to TRBD2. The ends lost 0 bases at V and 6 bases at J; junction bases unmatched: 4. Germline V gene sequence: CDR1 LNHNV, CDR2 YYDKDF (reference sequence). The CDR3 spans 15 residues. The CDR3 loop reads CATSREAGVAGELFF. CDR3 coding DNA: TGTGCCACCAGCAGAGAGGCGGGGGTGGCCGGGGAGCTGTTTTTT.

A few counts support this clone. J is TRBJ1-5 and V is TRBV2; the D is unclear. Looked up from germline, CDR1 is SNHLY and CDR2 is FYNNEI. Trimming removed 5 bases from V and 7 bases from J, with 12 bases in between. The CDR3 extends over 13 amino acids. The CDR3 sequence: CASSPEVEQPQHF. In DNA, the CDR3 is TGTGCCAGCAGTCCCGAAGTCGAGCAGCCCCAGCATTTT. Using reference TRBV2 and TRBJ1-5 for the parts outside the CDR3, the full variable domain is EPEVTQTPSHQVTQMGQEVILRCVPISNHLYFYWYRQILGQKVEFLVSFYNNEISEKSEIFDDQFSVERPDGSNFTLKIRSTKLEDSAMYFCASSPEVEQPQHFGDGTRLSIL.

This chain's CDR3 is CASSYKSTTEAFF. As DNA, the CDR3 is TGTGCCAGCAGTTATAAATCTACCACTGAAGCTTTCTTT. The chain is built from TRBV6-5 and TRBJ1-1; D not certain. The germline V gene has CDR1 MNHEY and CDR2 SVGAGI. Trimming stripped 3 bases from V and 4 bases from J, with 9 bases between. This CDR3 is built from 13 residues.

This clone was seen more than once but under ten times. The chain combines TRBV5-4 with TRBJ1-1; 9 bases are a match to TRBD1. V dropped 5 bases and J dropped 10; count of bases not matched to a gene: 6. The germline CDR1 and CDR2 sequences are SGHNT and YYREEE (reference sequence). The CDR3 runs 12 residues. CDR3 sequence (DNA): TGTGCCAGCAGGCAAGACAGGGGGGTAGCTTTCTTT. It translates to CASRQDRGVAFF. Complete variable domain (other parts from reference TRBV5-4 and TRBJ1-1): ETGVTQSPTHLIKTRGQQVTLRCSSQSGHNTVSWYQQALGQGPQFIFQYYREEENGRGNFPPRFSGLQFPNYSSELNVNALELDDSALYLCASRQDRGVAFFGQGTRLTVV.

The chain employs TRBV5-8 and TRBJ1-1; D not certain. Per germline, CDR1 SGHTS and CDR2 YDEGEE. Between the trimmed V and J ends, which lost 0 bases and 5 bases, there was a span of 11 bases. This CDR3 is built from 14 residues. The CDR3 bases are TGTGCCAGCAGCTTGGCCATCTCCAGGACTGAAGCTTTCTTT. Its translation: CASSLAISRTEAFF.

The chain combines TRBV2 with TRBJ2-5; a possible D gene is TRBD2 (7 bases). Germline V gene data show CDR1 as SNHLY and CDR2 as FYNNEI. CDR3 length: 16 residues. V lost 8 bases and J 0 bases, leaving 19 bases between the germline ends. CDR3 protein: CASVLGGGGNQETQYF. CDR3 bases: TGTGCCAGCGTCCTTGGGGGGGGCGGGAACCAAGAGACCCAGTACTTC.

CDR3 DNA: TGCGCCAGCAGCCAAGATCGAGCAGGGGCAAATCAGCCCCAGCATTTT. This translates into CASSQDRAGANQPQHF. V and J are TRBV4-3 and TRBJ1-5; possibly TRBD1 for D (6 bases). CDR3 length equals 16 residues. V gave up 0 bases and J gave up 4 bases, with 13 bases separating them. CDR1 and CDR2 (germline): LGHNA, YSLEER.

Concerning this clone itself: Distinct nucleotide sequences in the sample also encode this CDR3. The chain is built from TRBV27 and TRBJ2-5; the match to TRBD2 covers 10 bases. Matching the DNA end better, TRBJ2-7 makes the J call doubtful. Germline assignment: CDR1 MNHEY and CDR2 SMNVEV (reference sequence). The CDR3 has 14 amino acids. The CDR3 loop is CASSLLAGSYEQYF. As DNA, the CDR3 is TGTGCCAGCAGCTTACTAGCGGGGTCCTACGAGCAGTACTTC.

This chain connects TRBV6-1 to TRBJ1-6, with 8 positions matching TRBD1. This CDR3 region has 12 residues. The germline CDR1 and CDR2 sequences are MNHNS and SASEGT. The V gene end was trimmed by 5 bases and the J gene end by 11 bases; junction bases not matched to a gene: 2. The CDR3 bases are TGTGCCAGCAGTCCGGACAGGGCACCCCTCCACTTT. Its protein is CASSPDRAPLHF.

V is TRBV10-2 and J is TRBJ1-5; D gene unclear. The V gene's germline CDR1 is WSHSY and CDR2 SAAADI. This CDR3 region has 15 residues. V was trimmed by 0 bases and J by 3 bases, leaving 9 bases between them. CDR3 loop: CASSESHSNNQPQHF. The CDR3 DNA reads TGCGCCAGCAGTGAGTCCCACAGCAACAATCAGCCCCAGCATTTT.

The genes are TRBV19 and TRBJ1-3; 7 bases align to TRBD1. Germline assignment: CDR1 LNHDA and CDR2 SQIVND (reference sequence). The CDR3 totals 17 residues. J lost 1 base, V lost 5 bases, and 11 bases had no gene match. The CDR3 sequence: CASSSPFRGFSGNTIYF. CDR3 DNA sequence: TGTGCCAGTAGTTCCCCTTTCAGGGGGTTTTCTGGAAACACCATATATTTT. Full variable domain (rest looked up from reference TRBV19 and TRBJ1-3): DGGITQSPKYLFRKEGQNVTLSCEQNLNHDAMYWYRQDPGQGLRLIYYSQIVNDFQKGDIAEGYSVSREKKESFPLTVTSAQKNPTAFYLCASSSPFRGFSGNTIYFGEGSWLTVV.

The gene calls are TRBV18 and TRBJ2-7, with a tentative D call TRBD1 (5 bases). Looked up from germline, CDR1 is KGHSH and CDR2 is LQKENI. The CDR3 runs to 13 residues. V was cut by 2 bases and J by 5 bases, with 10 bases left in between. DNA for the CDR3: TGTGCCAGCTCACCAGGGATGGACAACGAGCAGTACTTC. Translating gives CASSPGMDNEQYF.

This clone was picked up a small number of times. The gene calls are TRBV10-3 and TRBJ1-1; TRBD1 agrees at 7 bases. V gave up 6 bases and J gave up 1 base; unmatched junction bases: 5. Germline V CDR1 and CDR2: ENHRY, SYGVKD. The CDR3 has 14 amino acids. As DNA, the CDR3 is TGTGCCATCAGACTGGACAGGTGGAACACTGAAGCTTTCTTT. Its translation: CAIRLDRWNTEAFF.

This chain uses TRBV19 with TRBJ2-2, with TRBD2 matching 8 bases. The ends lost 2 bases at V and 2 bases at J; junction bases unmatched: 7. In germline, CDR1 is LNHDA, CDR2 SQIVND (reference sequence). The CDR3 spans 17 residues. The CDR3 sequence: CASSIKGGGPNTGELFF. CDR3 DNA: TGTGCCAGTAGTATAAAGGGCGGGGGGCCCAACACCGGGGAGCTGTTTTTT.

This chain connects TRBV19 to TRBJ2-2; 7 nucleotides line up with TRBD1. V trimming: 3 bases; J trimming: 4 bases; junction bases outside the gene matches: 11. CDR1 is LNHDA, CDR2 SQIVND, per germline (reference sequence). The CDR3 spans 17 residues. CDR3 region: CASSITGVGVGTGELFF. The DNA of the CDR3 is TGTGCCAGTAGTATCACAGGGGTGGGTGTGGGCACCGGGGAGCTGTTTTTT.

This clone was found once. V and J are TRBV10-1 and TRBJ2-1; D is possibly TRBD2 (5 bases). The CDR3 loop spans 12 amino acids. In germline, CDR1 is WNHNN, CDR2 SYGVQD (reference sequence). V was clipped by 2 bases and J by 6 bases, with 5 bases between them. This chain's CDR3 is CASSERGNEQFF. The CDR3 region has the DNA TGCGCCAGCAGTGAGCGGGGCAATGAGCAGTTCTTC.